The 13 T cell receptor beta chains in this list originate from one sample, sequenced in a study of beta chain features in type 1 diabetes. Reverse transcribing all isolated RNA meant expressed TCRB transcripts were sequenced. Assay: immunoSEQ multiplex PCR; the TCRdb copy retains only in-frame clones and omits some. The sample yields roughly 450,000 clones, more than 11% seen once. Sequenced sample: naive CD4+ T cells from blood. These TCRs come from a young man in good health.

The table lists this clone with a few counts. J is TRBJ2-3 and V is TRBV13; no definite D call. Trimming took off 4 bases at V and 0 bases at J, with 11 bases between the two ends. Germline V gene lookup returns CDR1 PRHDT and CDR2 FYEKMQ (reference sequence). This CDR3 has 15 residues. The CDR3 loop is CASSSLLMSTDTQYF. Written as DNA, the CDR3 is TGTGCCAGCAGCTCACTGTTGATGAGCACAGATACGCAGTATTTT.

This chain links TRBV6-5 with TRBJ2-7; D is unclear. This CDR3 has 13 residues. Trimming left V 5 bases short and J 4 bases short, with 12 bases between. Germline CDR1 MNHEY, CDR2 SVGAGI. Here the CDR3 DNA reads TGTGCCAGCAGTCGCGACGGGCGGTACGAGCAGTACTTC. It specifies CASSRDGRYEQYF.

Details on this clone: The junction does not match germline at one end; this may be a read error. Other nucleotide sequences in the sample specify the same CDR3. The rearrangement joins TRBV29-1 to TRBJ2-3; D uncertain. The CDR3 consists of 13 residues. CDR1 and CDR2 from the germline V gene are SQVTM and ANQGSEA. CDR3 in DNA: TGCAGCGTCGAAGTCAGAAGCACAGATACGCAGTATTTT. It is translated as CSVEVRSTDTQYF.

The chain links TRBV19 to TRBJ1-5; D is uncertain. Per the germline V gene, CDR1 is LNHDA and CDR2 is SQIVND (reference sequence). This CDR3 is 15 amino acids long. V was clipped by 2 bases and J by 0 bases, with 8 bases between them. CDR3: CASSIMGFSNQPQHF. Here the CDR3 DNA reads TGTGCCAGTAGTATAATGGGCTTTAGCAATCAGCCCCAGCATTTT.

The rearrangement links TRBV9 to TRBJ2-3; D remains unclear. Germline loops: CDR1 SGDLS, CDR2 YYNGEE. V lost 3 bases and J lost 6, with 26 bases in between. This CDR3 has 18 amino acids. The CDR3 reads CASSAHLLVRPPLDTQYF. DNA of the CDR3: TGTGCCAGCAGCGCACACCTCCTAGTGCGCCCACCCCTGGATACGCAGTATTTT.

The chain links TRBV10-3 to TRBJ2-5; D gene ambiguous. Germline values: CDR1 ENHRY, CDR2 SYGVKD. The CDR3 is 16 amino acids. Trimming removed 2 bases from V and 1 base from J, with 14 bases in between. The CDR3, as DNA: TGTGCCATCAGTGAGCTACGAACAGCAAGCCAAGAGACCCAGTACTTC. Translating gives CAISELRTASQETQYF.

This sequence joins TRBV30 and TRBJ2-5; D possibly uses TRBD1 or TRBD2 (5 bases each). The CDR3 spans 13 residues. V gave up 0 bases and J gave up 5 bases, with 10 bases separating them. Germline V lookup: CDR1 GTSNPN, CDR2 SVGIG (reference sequence). CDR3 protein: CAWSVLGAETQYF. The DNA for the CDR3 is TGTGCCTGGAGTGTACTCGGGGCCGAGACCCAGTACTTC.

This clone was counted only a few times. The V gene is TRBV18, the J gene TRBJ1-5, with a possible D match to TRBD1 (5 bases). CDR3 length: 14 residues. The V and J ends lost 6 bases and 0 bases respectively, with 9 bases between them. Germline CDR1 is KGHSH and CDR2 is LQKENI. CDR3 in DNA: TGTGCCAGCTCGGGGCAGGCTAGCAATCAGCCCCAGCATTTT. Translated, it gives CASSGQASNQPQHF.

This clone was observed a single time. V and J are TRBV2 and TRBJ2-3, with 9 nucleotides matching TRBD2. The CDR3 sequence is 15 residues long. V was clipped by 7 bases and J by 4 bases; unmatched bases: 9. Germline V gene sequence: CDR1 SNHLY, CDR2 FYNNEI. CDR3 bases: TGTGCCAGCACTTTGACTAGCGGACTTTCAGATACGCAGTATTTT. Protein: CASTLTSGLSDTQYF.

In this sample, this clone turned up once. The CDR3 DNA reads TGTGCCAGCGACAGGGGCAGTAACTACGAGCAGTACTTC. This sequence encodes CASDRGSNYEQYF. The rearrangement uses TRBV2 and TRBJ2-7; 8 bases agree with TRBD1. Germline V gives CDR1 SNHLY, CDR2 FYNNEI. The J segment lost 3 bases and the V segment lost 8 bases, leaving 6 bases of the junction unmatched. The CDR3 has 13 amino acids.

The chain combines TRBV7-2 with TRBJ2-7; TRBD1 might be the D (6 bases). The V end was cut by 2 bases, the J end by 4 bases, with 15 bases between. The CDR3 contains 15 residues. Germline V gives CDR1 SGHTA, CDR2 FQGNSA. The CDR3 nucleotides are TGTGCCAGCAGCTTATCCGGGACAAATTCTTACGAGCAGTACTTC. Translation gives CASSLSGTNSYEQYF.

This clone appeared a few times. The chain has TRBV5-6 and TRBJ2-5; D possibly corresponds to TRBD1 (6 bases). The germline gives CDR1 SGHDT, CDR2 YYEEEE. The CDR3 is made up of 16 amino acids. V lost 3 bases to trimming and J lost 0 bases, with 15 bases between them. CDR3 bases: TGTGCCAGCAGCTGGGGTGCCGACAGGTACCAAGAGACCCAGTACTTC. This sequence encodes CASSWGADRYQETQYF.

The genes are TRBV5-1 and TRBJ1-1; 7 bases match TRBD1. J lost 5 bases, V lost 4 bases, and 11 bases had no gene match. The germline CDR1 and CDR2 sequences are SGHRS and YFSETQ. CDR3 length equals 15 residues. The CDR3 DNA reads TGCGCCAGCAGCGCGCGAAACAGGGGAAGGACTGAAGCTTTCTTT. Translating it yields CASSARNRGRTEAFF.